Presented here are 3 T cell receptor beta chains from one specimen sequenced in a study of neurological immune-mediated disorders. TCRdb passed the 5' RACE reads through MiXCR, listing each CDR3 protein once. The sample contains 18,000 or so distinct CDR3 sequences, 13% to 15% of which appear only once. Sequencing was done on a sample of CD4+ T cells from blood. These receptors all stem from a woman aged 60-75 years with HTLV-1-associated myelopathy (HAM/TSP).

This clonotype was found many times. The chain is built from TRBV20-1 and TRBJ2-1, with 7 bases that match TRBD2. V was clipped by 0 bases and J by 7 bases; unmatched bases: 9. CDR1 is DFQATT, CDR2 SNEGSKA, per germline (reference sequence). The CDR3 is 15 residues long. CDR3 sequence: CSARDWRAGVNEQFF. The DNA of the CDR3 is TGCAGTGCTAGAGATTGGAGGGCGGGGGTAAATGAGCAGTTCTTC.

In this sample, this clonotype turned up many times. The chain links TRBV5-1 to TRBJ2-5; 11 bases match TRBD2. The CDR3 has 16 residues. The germline gives CDR1 SGHRS, CDR2 YFSETQ. Germline trimming cut 4 bases from V and 5 bases from J; bases unmatched to any gene: 10. CDR3 nucleotide sequence: TGCGCCAGCAGCCTCATAGCGGGAGGGCCGTGGGAGACCCAGTACTTC. Translation gives CASSLIAGGPWETQYF.

In its sample, this clonotype was seen a few times. The chain uses TRBV11-3 and TRBJ1-3; TRBD1 might be the D (5 bases). The CDR3 loop spans 16 amino acids. CDR1 is SGHNT, CDR2 YENEEA, per germline. V was clipped by 0 bases and J by 4 bases, with 13 bases between them. As DNA, the CDR3 is TGTGCCAGCAGCTTAGATGGCAGGGTCCTAGGAAACACCATATATTTT. Protein: CASSLDGRVLGNTIYF.